The present TCR beta chain was sequenced within a study of CD8 T cells in ankylosing spondylitis. Study conclusions and caveats: Fewer than ten highly homologous variants made up a TCR beta motif, and this motif appeared characteristic of ankylosing spondylitis blood. Matched ankylosing spondylitis synovial fluid reportedly contained a significantly enriched population of disease-linked clones. In reactive arthritis synovial fluid and blood, some motif variants had been reported before.

As the method for making TCR beta libraries, quantitative 5'-RACE with molecular barcodes was used. MiXCR, run by TCRdb on the 5' RACE reads, gives a single entry per CDR3 protein. There are more than 300,000 distinct CDR3 sequences in the sample; approximately 10% occur only once, and roughly 9% lies in the top ten. The CDR3 runs to 12 residues. In germline, CDR1 is KGHDR, CDR2 SFDVKD. Notes on this clonotype: The antigen is unknown. A much larger clone sits a single nucleotide away, making a read error possible.

The gene calls are TRBV24-1 and TRBJ2-2; TRBD2 might be the D (5 bases). The specimen was blood, either unsorted or a sorted T cell fraction (not recorded which). The receptor comes from a female donor with ankylosing spondylitis or in good health (not recorded which). CDR3 nucleotide sequence: TGTGCCACAGCGTTTGACACCGGGGAGCCGTTTTTT. It yields the protein CATAFDTGEPFF.